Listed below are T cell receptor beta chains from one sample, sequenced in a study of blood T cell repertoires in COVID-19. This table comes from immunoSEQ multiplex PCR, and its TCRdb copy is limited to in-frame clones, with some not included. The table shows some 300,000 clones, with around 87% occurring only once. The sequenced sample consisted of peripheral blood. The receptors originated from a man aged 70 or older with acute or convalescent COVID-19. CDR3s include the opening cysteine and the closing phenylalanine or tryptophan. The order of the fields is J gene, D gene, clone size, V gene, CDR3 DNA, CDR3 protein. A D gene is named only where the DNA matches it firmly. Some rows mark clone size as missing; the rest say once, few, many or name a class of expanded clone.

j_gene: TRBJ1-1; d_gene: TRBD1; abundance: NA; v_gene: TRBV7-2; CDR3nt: TGTGCCAGCAGCTTCGGGACAGGGAACACTGAAGCTTTCTTT; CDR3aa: CASSFGTGNTEAFF
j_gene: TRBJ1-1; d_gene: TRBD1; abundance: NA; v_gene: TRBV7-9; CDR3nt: TGTGCCAGCAGCCCGCTACAGGGGCAGAACACTGAAGCTTTCTTT; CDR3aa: CASSPLQGQNTEAFF
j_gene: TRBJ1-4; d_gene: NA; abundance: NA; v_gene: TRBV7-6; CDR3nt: TGTGCCAGCAGCCCCGGAACGGGGAAACTGTTTTTT; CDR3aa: CASSPGTGKLFF
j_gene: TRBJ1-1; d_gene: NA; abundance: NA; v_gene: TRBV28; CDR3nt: TGTGCCAGCAAAAAAGGGGGTGGGAGCACTGAAGCTTTCTTT; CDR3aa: CASKKGGGSTEAFF
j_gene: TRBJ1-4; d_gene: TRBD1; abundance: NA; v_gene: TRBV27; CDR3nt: TGTGCCAGCGGGGACAGGGGAAAACTGTTTTTT; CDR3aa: CASGDRGKLFF
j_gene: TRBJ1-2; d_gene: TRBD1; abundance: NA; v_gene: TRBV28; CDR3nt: TGTGCCAGCAGTAAGGCAGGGGGCGATGGCTACACCTTC; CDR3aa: CASSKAGGDGYTF
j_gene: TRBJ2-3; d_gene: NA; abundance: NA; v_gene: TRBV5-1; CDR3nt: TGCGCCAGCAGCCCCCGCGGGGCGAACACAGATACGCAGTATTTT; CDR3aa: CASSPRGANTDTQYF
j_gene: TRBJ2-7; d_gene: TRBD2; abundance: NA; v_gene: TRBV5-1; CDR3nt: TGCGCCAGCAGCTTAGGGACTAGCGGAGCCTACGAGCAGTACTTC; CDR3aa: CASSLGTSGAYEQYF
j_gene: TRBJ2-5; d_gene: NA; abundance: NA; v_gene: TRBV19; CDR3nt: TGTGCCAGTAGTAGGCGAAAGGGGGTGGAGACCCAGTACTTC; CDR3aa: CASSRRKGVETQYF
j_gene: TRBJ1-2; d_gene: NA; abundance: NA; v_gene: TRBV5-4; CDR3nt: TGTGCCAGCAGCCAAGGAGGACGTATGGAGGCGATTAACACCTTC; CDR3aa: CASSQGGRMEAINTF
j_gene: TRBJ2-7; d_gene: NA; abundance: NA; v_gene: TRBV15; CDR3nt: TGTGCCACCAGCTTCAGCGGTCCGGGAGAGCAGTACTTC; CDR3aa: CATSFSGPGEQYF
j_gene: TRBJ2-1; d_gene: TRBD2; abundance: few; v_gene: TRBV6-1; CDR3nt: TGTGCCAGCAGTGAAACTAGCGGGGCCTACAATGAGCAGTTCTTC; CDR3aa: CASSETSGAYNEQFF
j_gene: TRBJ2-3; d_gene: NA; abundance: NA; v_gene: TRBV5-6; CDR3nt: TGTGCCAGCAGCTTACTGGGGGCGGATACGCAGTATTTT; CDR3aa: CASSLLGADTQYF
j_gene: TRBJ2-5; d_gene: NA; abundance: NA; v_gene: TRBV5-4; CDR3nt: TGTGCCAGCAGCTCAGCGTACAAGGAGACCCAGTACTTC; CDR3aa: CASSSAYKETQYF
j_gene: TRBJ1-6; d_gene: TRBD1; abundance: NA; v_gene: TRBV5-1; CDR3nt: TGCGCCAGCAGTCCGACAGGGACGGGCTCACCCCTCCACTTT; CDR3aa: CASSPTGTGSPLHF
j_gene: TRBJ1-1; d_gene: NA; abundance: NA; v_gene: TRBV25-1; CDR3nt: TGTGCCAGCAGCTCGACAGTTGGTGAAGCTTTCTTT; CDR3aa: CASSSTVGEAFF
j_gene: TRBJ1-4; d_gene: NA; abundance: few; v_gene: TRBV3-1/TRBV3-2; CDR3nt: TGTGCCAGCAGCCAATCCCAGGGGCGAGAAAAACTGTTTTTT; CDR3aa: CASSQSQGREKLFF
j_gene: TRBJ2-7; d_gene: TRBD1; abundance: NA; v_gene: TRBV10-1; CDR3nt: TGCGCCAGCAGTTATTTAGTGGACAGGGGGTTCGACGAGCAGTACTTC; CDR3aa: CASSYLVDRGFDEQYF
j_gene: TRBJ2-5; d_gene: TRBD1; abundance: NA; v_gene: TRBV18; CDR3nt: TGTGCCAGCTCACTTCGACAGGGGGAGACCCAGTACTTC; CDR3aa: CASSLRQGETQYF
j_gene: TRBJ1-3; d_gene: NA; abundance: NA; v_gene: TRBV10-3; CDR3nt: TGTGCCACTGAAGAGAGCTCTGGAAACACCATATATTTT; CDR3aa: CATEESSGNTIYF
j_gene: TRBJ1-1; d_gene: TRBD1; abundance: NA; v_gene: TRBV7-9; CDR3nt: TGTGCCAGCAGCTCCCTACAGGGGCCCGGGATCTCTGAAGCTTTCTTT; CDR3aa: CASSSLQGPGISEAFF
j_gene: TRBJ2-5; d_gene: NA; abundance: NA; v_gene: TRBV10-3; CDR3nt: TGTGCCGGCTCCCTGGGGGGTCAAGAGACCCAGTACTTC; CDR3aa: CAGSLGGQETQYF
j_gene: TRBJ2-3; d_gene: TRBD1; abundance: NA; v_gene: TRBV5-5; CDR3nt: TGTGCCAGCAGCTTGGGGGACAGGGGAAACACAGATACGCAGTATTTT; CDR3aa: CASSLGDRGNTDTQYF
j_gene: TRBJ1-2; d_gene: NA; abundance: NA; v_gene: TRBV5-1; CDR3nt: TGCGCCAGCAGCTTGGCCGGGGGGCAAGGCTATGGCTACACCTTC; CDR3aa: CASSLAGGQGYGYTF
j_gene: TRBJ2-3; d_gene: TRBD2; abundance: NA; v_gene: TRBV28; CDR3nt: TGTGCCAGCATCCGGGAGGGTCCCAGCACAGATACGCAGTATTTT; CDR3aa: CASIREGPSTDTQYF
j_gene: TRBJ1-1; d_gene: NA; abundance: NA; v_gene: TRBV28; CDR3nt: TGTGCCAGCGGAACACTGGGGGGTTTCTTT; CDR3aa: CASGTLGGFF
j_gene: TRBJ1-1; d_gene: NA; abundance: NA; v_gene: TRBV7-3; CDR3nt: TGTGCCAGCAGTCACGATGCGGGGACTGAAGCTTTCTTT; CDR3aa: CASSHDAGTEAFF
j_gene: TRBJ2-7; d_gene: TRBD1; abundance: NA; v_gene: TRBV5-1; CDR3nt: TGCGCCAGCAGCTCACAGGGGTACGAGCAGTACTTC; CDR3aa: CASSSQGYEQYF
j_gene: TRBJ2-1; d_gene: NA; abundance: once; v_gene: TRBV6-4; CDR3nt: TGTGCCAGCAGCCCCGATCCAACACTAGCCGGGGGAGAGGTGCAGTTCTTC; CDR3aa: CASSPDPTLAGGEVQFF
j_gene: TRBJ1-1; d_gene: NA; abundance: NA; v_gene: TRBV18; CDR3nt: TGTGCCAGCTCACCAGGGCAGAACACTGAAGCTTTCTTT; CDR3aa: CASSPGQNTEAFF
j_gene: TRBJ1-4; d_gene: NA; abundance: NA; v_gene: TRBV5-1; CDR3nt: TGCGCCAGCAGCTTTGGGGGGACGGAGAATGAAAAACTGTTTTTT; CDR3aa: CASSFGGTENEKLFF
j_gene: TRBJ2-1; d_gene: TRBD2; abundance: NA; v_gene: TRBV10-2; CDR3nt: TGCGCCAGCACGGGACTAAGGATAAATGAGCAGTTCTTC; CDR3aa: CASTGLRINEQFF
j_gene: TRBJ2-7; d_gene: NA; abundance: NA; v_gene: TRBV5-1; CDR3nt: TGCGCCAGCAGCGAGGGGACTGGAGGAGGACCGACCTACGAGCAGTACTTC; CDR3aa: CASSEGTGGGPTYEQYF
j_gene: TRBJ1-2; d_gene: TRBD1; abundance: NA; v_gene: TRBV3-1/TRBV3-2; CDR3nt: TGTGCCAGCAGCCAAGGGGGGACAGAAAGTGGCTACACCTTC; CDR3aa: CASSQGGTESGYTF
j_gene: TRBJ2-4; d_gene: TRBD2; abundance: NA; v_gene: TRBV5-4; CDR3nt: TGTGCCAGCAGCTCGGGTGGCGGGAGGGGCGAAAACATTCAGTACTTC; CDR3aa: CASSSGGGRGENIQYF
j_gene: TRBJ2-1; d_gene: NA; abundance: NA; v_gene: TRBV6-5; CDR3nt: TGTGCCAGCAGACTAGTCAATGAGCAGTTCTTC; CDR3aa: CASRLVNEQFF
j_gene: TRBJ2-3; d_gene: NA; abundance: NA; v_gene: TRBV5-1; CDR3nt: TGCGCCAGCAGCACGTGGGGCACTAGCACAGATACGCAGTATTTT; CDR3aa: CASSTWGTSTDTQYF
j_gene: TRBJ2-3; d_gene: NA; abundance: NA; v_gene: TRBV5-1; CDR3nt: TGCGCCAGCAGCTTGGGCGGGTCGGGAGATACGCAGTATTTT; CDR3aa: CASSLGGSGDTQYF
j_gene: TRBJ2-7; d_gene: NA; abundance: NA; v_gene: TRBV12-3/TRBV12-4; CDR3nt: TGTGCCAGCAGATTTGGTGAGGGCAGGCAGTACTTC; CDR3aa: CASRFGEGRQYF
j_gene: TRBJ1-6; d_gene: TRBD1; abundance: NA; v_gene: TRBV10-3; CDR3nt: TGTGCCATCAATGAGTTCAGGGGGGAGAATTCACCCCTCCACTTT; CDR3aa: CAINEFRGENSPLHF
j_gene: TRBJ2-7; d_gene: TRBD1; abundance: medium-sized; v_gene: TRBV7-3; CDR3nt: TGTGCCAGCAGTTTCGGACAGGGGTACGAGCAGTACTTC; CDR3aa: CASSFGQGYEQYF
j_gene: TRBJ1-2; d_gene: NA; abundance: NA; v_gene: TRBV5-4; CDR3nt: TGTGCCAGCAGCGGGGGGTCCAGTAATTATGGCTACACCTTC; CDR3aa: CASSGGSSNYGYTF
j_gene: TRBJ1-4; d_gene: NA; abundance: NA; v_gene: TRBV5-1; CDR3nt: TGCGCCAGCAGCTTCCACGCGGGGGCCGCAACTAATGAAAAACTGTTTTTT; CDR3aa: CASSFHAGAATNEKLFF
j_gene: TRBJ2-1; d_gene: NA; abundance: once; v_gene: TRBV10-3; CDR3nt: TGTGCCATCACTGACCAGACAGAGAATGAGCAGTTCTTC; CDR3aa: CAITDQTENEQFF
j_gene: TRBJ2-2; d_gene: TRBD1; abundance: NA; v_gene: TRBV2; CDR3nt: TGTGCCAGCATGAGGGACAGGGCGAACACCGGGGAGCTGTTTTTT; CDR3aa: CASMRDRANTGELFF
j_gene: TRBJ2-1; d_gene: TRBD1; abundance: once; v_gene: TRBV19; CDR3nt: TGTGCCAGTAGTAGGGGCCCCGGGACAGGGGGGAAGCGGGGGCAGTACAATGAGCAGTTCTTC; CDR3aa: CASSRGPGTGGKRGQYNEQFF
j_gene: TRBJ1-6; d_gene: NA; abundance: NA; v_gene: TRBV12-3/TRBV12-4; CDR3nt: TGTGCCAGCAGCCAGACAGGAGCACCCCTCCACTTT; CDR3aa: CASSQTGAPLHF
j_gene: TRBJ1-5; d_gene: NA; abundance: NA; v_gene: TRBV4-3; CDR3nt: TGCGCCAGCAGCCAAGAGATGAGCGGAAGGAATCAGCCCCAGCATTTT; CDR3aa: CASSQEMSGRNQPQHF
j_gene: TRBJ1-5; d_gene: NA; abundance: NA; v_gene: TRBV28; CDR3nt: TGTGCCAGCAGGACAGGTTTCAATCAGCCCCAGCATTTT; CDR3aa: CASRTGFNQPQHF